This T cell receptor beta chain was recorded in a study of T-cell memory formation after mild COVID-19. Findings and caveats of the study: Balance between CD4 and CD8 was seen in clones contracting day 15 to 85, and a CD4+ lean was seen in later expanders. Whether second-wave clones peaking at day 37 were SARS-CoV-2 specific went unconfirmed.

For this clonotype: Its antigen is not identified.

There are 13 residues in the CDR3. The ends were cut back, 2 bases at V and 4 bases at J, with 8 bases in the middle. Germline CDR1 is MGHRA and CDR2 is YSYEKL. Barcoded TCR alpha and TCR beta cDNA libraries with UMIs came from 5'RACE using constant-segment primers. From the 5' RACE reads, TCRdb called clonotypes with MiXCR, one entry per CDR3 protein. Among 500,000 to 550,000 distinct CDR3 sequences listed, 20% were seen once. The origin of this receptor is an adult woman who had mild COVID-19 (a few samples of this study predate the infection). Cell type and time point are not known. The sequenced sample was PBMCs or a T cell subset sorted from them (not recorded which). The gene calls are TRBV4-1 and TRBJ1-1; D possibly corresponds to TRBD1 (6 bases). CDR3 protein: CASSQNRATEAFF. DNA for the CDR3: TGCGCCAGCAGCCAAAACAGGGCCACTGAAGCTTTCTTT.